This entry lists 4 T cell receptor beta chains sequenced from one sample in a study of EBV T-cell therapy then PD-1 blockade in nasopharyngeal carcinoma. Only in-frame clones appear in the TCRdb table, and some are missing; sequencing was by immunoSEQ multiplex PCR. The sample lists more than 15,000 clones, over 80% occurring once. Described treatment: AdE1-LMPpoly-expanded autologous EBV-specific T-cell therapy followed by anti-PD-1 nivolumab. These receptors are not linked to any known antigen. The sequences come from CD8+ T cells from blood, collected at day 0 from a patient whose treatment included autologous EBV-specific T cells and nivolumab. These TCRs come from a man in his forties with nasopharyngeal carcinoma.

The chain is built from TRBV3-1 (or the pseudogene TRBV3-2) and TRBJ2-5; 9 nucleotides line up with TRBD2. Germline CDR1 and CDR2: LGHDT and YNNKEL (reference sequence). The CDR3 is 17 residues long. Trimming at V came to 0 bases and at J to 6 bases, leaving 11 bases not matched to a gene. CDR3 protein: CASSQDRRGGLGKTQYF. For the CDR3, the DNA is TGTGCCAGCAGCCAAGATAGGCGGGGGGGCCTAGGAAAGACCCAGTACTTC.

This chain uses TRBV2 with TRBJ2-7; no definite D call. The ends were cut back, 7 bases at V and 0 bases at J, with 10 bases in the middle. The CDR3 length is 13 residues. In germline, CDR1 is SNHLY, CDR2 FYNNEI. CDR3 protein: CASNWIGSYEQYF. In nucleotides, the CDR3 is TGTGCCAGCAATTGGATTGGCTCCTACGAGCAGTACTTC.

The rearrangement links TRBV10-2 to TRBJ2-3; 7 nucleotides line up with TRBD2. The J segment lost 3 bases and the V segment lost 8 bases, leaving 5 bases of the junction unmatched. CDR3 length: 13 amino acids. Germline-derived CDR1 and CDR2 are WSHSY and SAAADI. The DNA of the CDR3 is TGCGCCAGCGGACTAGTCCATACAGATACGCAGTATTTT. Its protein is CASGLVHTDTQYF.

CDR3 protein: CASSYGGGVAFF. The DNA for the CDR3 is TGTGCCAGCAGTTACGGGGGCGGCGTGGCTTTCTTT. The genes are TRBV6-5 and TRBJ1-1, with D maybe TRBD1 (6 bases). CDR3 length: 12 amino acids. Germline loops: CDR1 MNHEY, CDR2 SVGAGI. Trimming took 2 bases from V and 11 from J, leaving 12 bases between them.